This T cell receptor beta chain was captured in a study of shared clonotypes between healthy human individuals. CDR1 is SGHRS and CDR2 is YFSETQ in the germline V gene. V lost 4 bases to trimming and J lost 2 bases, with 9 bases between them. The length of the CDR3 is 13 residues. Assay: immunoSEQ multiplex PCR; the TCRdb copy retains only in-frame clones and omits some. This repertoire shows roughly 2.2 million clones, about nine tenths found once; its top ten account for 0.37%. In the case of this clone: The sample has other DNA sequences that encode this CDR3 too.

This sequence was found in a man aged 18 to 30 in good health. Some clones in this sample may be carry-over from other donors' samples. Sequenced input: naive CD4+ T cells from PBMCs. Subset described: CD45RA+ positively selected. The J gene is TRBJ1-1, the V gene TRBV5-1; D remains ambiguous. The CDR3 nucleotides are TGCGCCAGCAGCCTCGGAGGAAACACTGAAGCTTTCTTT. It codes for CASSLGGNTEAFF.